This T cell receptor (beta chain) was recovered during a study of T cell responses to AZD1222 COVID-19 vaccine. There are 19 residues in the CDR3. Germline-derived CDR1 and CDR2 are MDHEN and SYDVKM. V dropped 1 base and J dropped 5; count of bases not matched to a gene: 12. Using immunoSEQ multiplex PCR, the repertoire was profiled, and TCRdb retains in-frame clones only, with some absent. The data show roughly 100,000 clones, with roughly 89% seen just once and roughly 45% held by the top ten. The rearrangement links TRBV28 to TRBJ2-7, with 15 bases lining up with TRBD2. The specimen was peripheral blood, collected 28 days after the second AZD1222 dose. The receptor comes from an adult who received the AZD1222 COVID-19 vaccine. Here the CDR3 DNA reads TGTGCCAGCAGTTTATTAGGACACCGGACTAGCGGGAGGGCCGACGAGCAGTACTTC. Residues: CASSLLGHRTSGRADEQYF.